Shown below are 5 T cell receptor beta chains from a single sample sequenced in a study of regulatory T cells in long-lasting Graves disease. According to the study, TCR beta libraries were built with iRepertoire HTBI primers and CDR3-region Arm-PCR. In TCRdb, the multiplex PCR reads were re-called with MiXCR into one record per CDR3 protein. The table includes a few hundred thousand distinct CDR3 sequences, approximately 13% detected once. Time point described: newly diagnosed GD, antithyroid drugs for less than 3 months. Isolated PBMC RNA provided the starting material for the TCR library. This sample was shared with a second study, whose subject was T cells in Graves' hyperthyroidism and ophthalmopathy.

Here the sequenced sample was peripheral blood mononuclear cells (PBMCs), taken at new diagnosis, from a patient treated with antithyroid drugs. The receptors originated from a man aged 25 to 45 with Graves disease.

This clonotype was found many times. The CDR3 sequence: CSVKIGGDTEAFF. In DNA form, the CDR3 reads TGCAGCGTAAAGATAGGGGGGGACACTGAAGCTTTCTTT. V is TRBV29-1 and J is TRBJ1-1; TRBD1 is a possible D gene (6 bases). From germline, CDR1 is SQVTM and CDR2 ANQGSEA. V dropped 6 bases and J dropped 3 bases, with 14 bases sitting between them. The CDR3 totals 13 residues.

This clonotype was observed a handful of times. The gene calls are TRBV18 and TRBJ2-3; D is undetermined. The CDR3 is made up of 14 amino acids. The V end was cut by 3 bases, the J end by 3 bases, with 10 bases between. Per the germline V gene, CDR1 is KGHSH and CDR2 is LQKENI. CDR3: CASSPPATTDTQYF. The CDR3 nucleotides are TGTGCCAGCTCACCTCCCGCGACGACAGATACGCAGTATTTT.

This clonotype was recorded many times. The chain has TRBV7-9 and TRBJ2-7; D possibly corresponds to TRBD2 (6 bases). CDR3 length equals 12 residues. CDR1 SEHNR and CDR2 FQNEAQ come from the germline V gene (reference sequence). The V end was cut by 5 bases, the J end by 3 bases, with 8 bases between. CDR3 sequence (DNA): TGTGCCAGCAGCCAAGCGGGCTACGAGCAGTACTTC. It encodes CASSQAGYEQYF.

The chain recombines TRBV19 with TRBJ1-1; TRBD1 matches 9 bases. V trimming: 8 bases; J trimming: 6 bases; junction bases outside the gene matches: 16. Germline lookup yields CDR1 LNHDA and CDR2 SQIVND (reference sequence). The CDR3 loop spans 16 amino acids. CDR3 protein: CASGRGQGLLTAEAFF. DNA for the CDR3: TGTGCCAGTGGTAGAGGACAGGGGCTTTTGACGGCTGAAGCTTTCTTT.

The CDR3 DNA reads TGTGCCAGCAGCGGACTAGCGGGAGGACGAGAGCAGTACTTC. Residues: CASSGLAGGREQYF. J is TRBJ2-7 and V is TRBV28, with 14 bases that match TRBD2. Trimming took 6 bases from V and 7 from J; bases not matched to a gene: 5. Germline values: CDR1 MDHEN, CDR2 SYDVKM. This CDR3 region has 14 residues.